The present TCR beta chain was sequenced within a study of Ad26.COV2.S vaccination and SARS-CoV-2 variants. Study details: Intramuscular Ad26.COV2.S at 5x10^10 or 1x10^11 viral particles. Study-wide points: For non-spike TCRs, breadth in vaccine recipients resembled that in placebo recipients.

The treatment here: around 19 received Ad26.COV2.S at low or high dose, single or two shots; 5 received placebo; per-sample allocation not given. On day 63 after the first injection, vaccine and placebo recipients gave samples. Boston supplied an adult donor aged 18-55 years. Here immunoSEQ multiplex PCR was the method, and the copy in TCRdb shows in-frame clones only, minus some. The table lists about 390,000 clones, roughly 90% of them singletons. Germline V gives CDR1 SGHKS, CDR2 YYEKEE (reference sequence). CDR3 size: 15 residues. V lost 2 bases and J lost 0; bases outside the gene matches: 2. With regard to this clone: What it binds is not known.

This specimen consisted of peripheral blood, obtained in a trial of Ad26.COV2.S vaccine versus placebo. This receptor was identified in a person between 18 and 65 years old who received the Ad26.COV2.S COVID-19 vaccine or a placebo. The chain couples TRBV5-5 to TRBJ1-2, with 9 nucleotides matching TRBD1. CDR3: CASSFRQGANYGYTF. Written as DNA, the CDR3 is TGTGCCAGCAGCTTCCGACAGGGGGCTAACTATGGCTACACCTTC.